One sample yielded the 9 T cell receptor beta chains listed below, sequenced in a study of T cell repertoires in cytomegalovirus infection (dated by TCRdb to between 2017 and 2020). The treatment or condition label for this specimen denotes: in vitro stimulation with specific CMV peptide epitopes to enrich CMV-specific T cells. These receptors have no known antigen. The sequencer was an Illumina HiSeq 1500. The public sequencing data were trimmed at Q25 with fastp and processed into clonotypes with MiXCR by TCRdb, which kept only in-frame beta chains. When rows share a CDR3 protein, they turn into one entry using the most common DNA and genes. Across this sample there are about 890,000 distinct CDR3 sequences, with approximately 31% seen only once. Together, the top ten hold 13% of the sample. This sample comprised cultured CD8+ T cells from PBMCs, obtained from culture after CMV antigen stimulation. The receptors stem from a human donor in good health (CMV status not recorded). Some clones in this sample may be carry-over from other donors' samples.

The chain is built from TRBV7-2 and TRBJ1-3; tentative D call: TRBD1 (6 bases). This CDR3 region has 15 residues. V was shortened by 5 bases and J by 4 bases, with 15 bases between the two germline ends. CDR1 SGHTA and CDR2 FQGNSA come from the germline V gene. The CDR3 region has the DNA TGTGCCAGCAGCACGGACAGAATAACCGGAAACACCATATATTTT. This sequence encodes CASSTDRITGNTIYF.

This clonotype was counted a few times. An end of the junction does not agree with germline; a read error may underlie this. The gene calls are TRBV4-1 and TRBJ1-4, with unresolved D. CDR3 length: 15 residues. Germline V gene sequence: CDR1 MGHRA, CDR2 YSYEKL. The CDR3 DNA reads as TGTGCCAGCAGCTCGTCCGCGGGGTTGGATGAAAAACTGTTTTTT. It encodes CASSSSAGLDEKLFF.

This clonotype occurred a few times. The chain joins TRBV27 to TRBJ2-1; the D gene could be TRBD1 or TRBD2 (5 bases each). Trimming pared 6 bases from V and 7 bases from J, leaving 10 bases between. This CDR3 region has 12 residues. The germline V gene has CDR1 MNHEY and CDR2 SMNVEV (reference sequence). CDR3 sequence reads: CASRLGENEQFF. CDR3 nucleotides: TGTGCCAGCAGACTAGGGGAGAATGAGCAGTTCTTC.

Here the CDR3 reads CASSLGTSEKFF. CDR3 in DNA: TGTGCCAGCAGCTTGGGGACTAGCGAAAAGTTCTTC. This rearrangement joins TRBV7-9 to TRBJ2-1; 10 bases are a match to TRBD2. The germline CDR1 and CDR2 sequences are SEHNR and FQNEAQ (reference sequence). There are 12 residues in the CDR3. The V gene end was trimmed by 3 bases and the J gene end by 14 bases; junction bases not matched to a gene: 4.

Concerning this clonotype itself: Given a much more abundant clone one base away, this may be a read error. The chain carries TRBV7-9 and TRBJ2-5, with 8 bases that match TRBD2. This CDR3 contains 15 residues. V shed 3 bases and J 5 bases; nucleotides not matched to a gene: 8. Germline-derived CDR1 and CDR2 are SEHNR and FQNEAQ (reference sequence). In DNA form, the CDR3 reads TGTGCCAGCAGCTTGGCGCGGGGGGCGGACGAGACCCAGTACTTC. Encoded protein: CASSLARGADETQYF.

This clonotype has a single count. A much bigger clone sits one base away, suggesting this may be a read error. The V call is TRBV7-9, the J call TRBJ2-3; 8 bases fit TRBD1. CDR1 is SEHNR, CDR2 FQNEAQ, per germline (reference sequence). The CDR3 has 16 residues. The CDR3 sequence: CANSTGGQASTDTQYF. CDR3 sequence (DNA): TGTGCCAACAGCACCGGGGGACAGGCTAGCACAGATACGCAGTATTTT.

Of note for this clonotype: One end of the junction does not line up with germline, which may come from a read error. V is TRBV25-1 and J is TRBJ1-6; maybe TRBD1 (6 bases). There are 15 residues in the CDR3. Germline CDR1 MGHDK, CDR2 SYGVNS. In DNA form, the CDR3 reads TGTGCCAGCGGTGATGGGGACACCCCGAATTCACCCCTCCACTTT. As protein: CASGDGDTPNSPLHF.

The chain combines TRBV28 with TRBJ2-2; no clear D gene. This CDR3 has 15 amino acids. The V end was cut by 6 bases, the J end by 0 bases, with 11 bases between. Looked up from germline, CDR1 is MDHEN and CDR2 is SYDVKM. The CDR3 DNA is TGTGCCAGCAGAAGAGTCACTGCGAACACCGGGGAGCTGTTTTTT. Protein product: CASRRVTANTGELFF.

This chain connects TRBV14 to TRBJ2-1; 12 positions match TRBD1. CDR1 and CDR2 (germline): SGHDN, FVKESK. The V and J ends lost 4 bases and 4 bases, in that order; junction bases with no gene match: 8. The CDR3 sequence is 17 residues long. The CDR3 DNA sequence: TGTGCCAGCAGCCCGGGACAGGGGGCTCTTTTATACAATGAGCAGTTCTTC. Translated: CASSPGQGALLYNEQFF.